This entry is about one T cell receptor (beta chain). The target antigen is unknown. Sorting of unstimulated PBMCs yielded separate CD3+CD4+ and CD3+CD8+ fractions. The data derive from a study of T cell clones after liver transplantation. Turning to the study itself: Third-party-reactive TCRbeta sequences from pre-transplant mixed lymphocyte reactions served as antigen-independent comparators. Without induction therapy, subjects received standard immunosuppression until 12-24 months post-transplant. Notes on the study in general: Circulating graft-donor-reactive CD4 TCRbeta sequences fell significantly post-transplant in 5 of 8 subjects.

TCRdb's copy holds only in-frame clones and misses some; the assay was immunoSEQ multiplex PCR. The sample shows around 51,000 clones, roughly 90% of them seen only once. J was trimmed by 6 bases and V by 2 bases; bases with no gene match: 4. The germline CDR1 and CDR2 sequences are SGDLS and YYNGEE. This CDR3 region has 15 residues. The TCR originated in a human patient who received a liver transplant. Some T cells may possibly be graft donor cells. The chain joins TRBV9 to TRBJ2-1; 11 bases align to TRBD2. Sequenced here: CD8+ T cells from blood, sampled 12 months after liver transplant. The CDR3 here is CASSVTSGRSNEQFF. CDR3 nucleotide sequence: TGTGCCAGCAGCGTCACTAGCGGGAGAAGCAATGAGCAGTTCTTC.